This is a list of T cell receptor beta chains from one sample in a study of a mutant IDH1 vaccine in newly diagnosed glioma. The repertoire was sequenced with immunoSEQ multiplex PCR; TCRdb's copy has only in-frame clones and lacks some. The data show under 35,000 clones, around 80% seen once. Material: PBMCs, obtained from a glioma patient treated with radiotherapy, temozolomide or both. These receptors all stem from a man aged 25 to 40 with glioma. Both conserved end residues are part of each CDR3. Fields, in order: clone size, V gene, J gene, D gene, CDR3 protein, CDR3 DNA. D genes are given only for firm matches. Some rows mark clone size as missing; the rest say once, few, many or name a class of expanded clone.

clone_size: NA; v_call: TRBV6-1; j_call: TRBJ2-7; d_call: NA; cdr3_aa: CASSEGFGGLLREQYF; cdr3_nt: TGTGCCAGCAGTGAGGGGTTCGGCGGACTCCTGAGGGAGCAGTACTTC
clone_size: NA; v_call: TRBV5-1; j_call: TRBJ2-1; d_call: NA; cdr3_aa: CASSLVYNEQFF; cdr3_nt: TGCGCCAGCAGCTTGGTTTACAATGAGCAGTTCTTC
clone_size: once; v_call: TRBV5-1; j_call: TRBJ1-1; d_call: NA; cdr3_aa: CASSLSVGTTEAFF; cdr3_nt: TGCGCCAGCAGCTTGTCGGTGGGAACCACTGAAGCTTTCTTT
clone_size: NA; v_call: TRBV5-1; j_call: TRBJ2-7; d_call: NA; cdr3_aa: CASSQGEGQYYEQYF; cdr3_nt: TGCGCCAGCAGCCAAGGGGAAGGACAATATTACGAGCAGTACTTC
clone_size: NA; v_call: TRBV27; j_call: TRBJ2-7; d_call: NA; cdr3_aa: CASSPPGGGEIYEQYF; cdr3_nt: TGTGCCAGCAGTCCCCCGGGGGGCGGGGAAATCTACGAGCAGTACTTC
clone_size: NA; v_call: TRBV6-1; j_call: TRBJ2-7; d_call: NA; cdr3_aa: CASSPPGVRYEQYF; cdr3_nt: TGTGCCAGCAGTCCACCGGGTGTTAGGTACGAGCAGTACTTC
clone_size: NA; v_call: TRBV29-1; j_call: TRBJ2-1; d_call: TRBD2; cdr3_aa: CSVPGGSFFYNEQFF; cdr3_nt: TGCAGCGTCCCCGGGGGGTCCTTTTTTTACAATGAGCAGTTCTTC
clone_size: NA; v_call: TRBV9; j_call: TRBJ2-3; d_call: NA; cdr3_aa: CASSVAASTDTQYF; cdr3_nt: TGTGCCAGCAGCGTAGCGGCTAGCACAGATACGCAGTATTTT
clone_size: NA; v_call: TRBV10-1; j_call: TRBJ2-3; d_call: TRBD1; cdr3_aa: CASSDPRTGGADTQYF; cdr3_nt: TGCGCCAGCAGTGACCCTCGGACAGGGGGCGCAGATACGCAGTATTTT
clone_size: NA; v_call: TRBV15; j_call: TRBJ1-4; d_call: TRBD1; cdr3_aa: CATSPFGSPGDRGEKLFF; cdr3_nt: TGTGCCACCAGCCCTTTTGGTAGCCCCGGGGACAGGGGCGAAAAACTGTTTTTT
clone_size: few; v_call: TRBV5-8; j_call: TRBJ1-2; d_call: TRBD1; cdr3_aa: CASSIGQGGLYGYTF; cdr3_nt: TGTGCCAGCAGCATTGGACAGGGCGGGTTATATGGCTACACCTTC
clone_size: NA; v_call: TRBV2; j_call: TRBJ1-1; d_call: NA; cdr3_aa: CASSEKGVWYTEAFF; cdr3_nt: TGTGCCAGCAGTGAAAAGGGGGTATGGTACACTGAAGCTTTCTTT
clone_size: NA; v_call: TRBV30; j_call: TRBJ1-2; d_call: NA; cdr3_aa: CAWSVDQGYGYTF; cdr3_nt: TGTGCCTGGAGTGTAGACCAGGGTTATGGCTACACCTTC
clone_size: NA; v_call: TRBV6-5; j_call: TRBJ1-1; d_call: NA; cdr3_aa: CASSYSGTGMNTEAFF; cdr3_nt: TGTGCCAGCAGTTACTCAGGGACGGGGATGAACACTGAAGCTTTCTTT
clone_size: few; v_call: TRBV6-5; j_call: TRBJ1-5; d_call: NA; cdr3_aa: CASSRRGEQPQHF; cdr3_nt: TGTGCCAGCAGTAGGCGGGGTGAGCAGCCCCAGCATTTT
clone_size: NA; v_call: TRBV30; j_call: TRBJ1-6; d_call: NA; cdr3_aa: CAWSVRGQNSPLHF; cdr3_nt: TGTGCCTGGAGTGTACGGGGGCAGAATTCACCCCTCCACTTT
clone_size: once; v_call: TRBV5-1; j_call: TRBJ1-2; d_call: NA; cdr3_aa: CASSLAGPNGYTF; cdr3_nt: TGCGCCAGCAGCTTGGCTGGGCCCAATGGCTACACCTTC
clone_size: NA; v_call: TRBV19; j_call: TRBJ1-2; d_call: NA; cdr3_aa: CASRYSFGWQEHYGYTF; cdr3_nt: TGTGCCAGCCGATATTCGTTCGGGTGGCAGGAGCACTATGGCTACACCTTC
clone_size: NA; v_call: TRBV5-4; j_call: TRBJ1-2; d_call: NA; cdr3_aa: CASSLTSNYGYTF; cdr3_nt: TGTGCCAGCAGCTTGACCAGTAACTATGGCTACACCTTC
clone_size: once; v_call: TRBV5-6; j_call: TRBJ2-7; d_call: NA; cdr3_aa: CASSLWPTYEQYF; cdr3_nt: TGTGCCAGCAGCTTGTGGCCCACCTACGAGCAGTACTTC
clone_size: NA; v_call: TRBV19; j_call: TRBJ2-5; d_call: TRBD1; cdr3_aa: CASSGRQGIGTQYF; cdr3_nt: TGTGCCAGTAGTGGACGACAGGGTATTGGGACCCAGTACTTC
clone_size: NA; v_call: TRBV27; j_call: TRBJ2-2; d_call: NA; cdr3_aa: CASSSLKNTGELFF; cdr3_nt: TGTGCCAGCAGTTCACTCAAGAACACCGGGGAGCTGTTTTTT
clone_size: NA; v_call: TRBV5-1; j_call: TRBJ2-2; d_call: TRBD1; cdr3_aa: CASSFRDSSTGELFF; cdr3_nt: TGCGCCAGCAGCTTCCGGGACAGTAGTACCGGGGAGCTGTTTTTT
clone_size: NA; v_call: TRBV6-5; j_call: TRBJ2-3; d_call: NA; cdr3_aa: CASSRRATDTQYF; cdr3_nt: TGTGCCAGCAGTAGGCGGGCCACAGATACGCAGTATTTT
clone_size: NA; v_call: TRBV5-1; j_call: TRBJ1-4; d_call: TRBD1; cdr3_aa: CATKLGQGNEKLFF; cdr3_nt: TGCGCCACTAAGCTCGGACAGGGAAATGAAAAACTGTTTTTT
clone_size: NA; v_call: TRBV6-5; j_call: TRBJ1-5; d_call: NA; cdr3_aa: CASSYRGFNQPQHF; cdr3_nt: TGTGCCAGCAGTTACAGGGGGTTCAATCAGCCCCAGCATTTT
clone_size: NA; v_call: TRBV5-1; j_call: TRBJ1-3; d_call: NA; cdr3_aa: CASSLAAFQDTNEQGWTIYF; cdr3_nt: TGCGCCAGCAGCTTGGCCGCTTTTCAGGATACGAACGAGCAGGGGTGGACCATATATTTT
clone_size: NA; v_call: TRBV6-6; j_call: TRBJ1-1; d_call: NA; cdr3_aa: CASSYSKDTEAFF; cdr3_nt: TGTGCCAGCAGTTACTCGAAGGATACTGAAGCTTTCTTT
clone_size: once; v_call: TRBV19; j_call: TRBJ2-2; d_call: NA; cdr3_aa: CASSIDTNTGELFF; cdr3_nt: TGTGCCAGTAGTATTGACACCAACACCGGGGAGCTGTTTTTT
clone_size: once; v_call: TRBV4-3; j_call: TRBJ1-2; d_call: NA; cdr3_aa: CASSQGYRSNYGYTF; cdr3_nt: TGCGCCAGCAGCCAAGGTTACAGGTCTAACTATGGCTACACCTTC
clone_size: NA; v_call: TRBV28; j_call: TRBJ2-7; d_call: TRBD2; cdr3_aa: CASSSVSGLAGYEQYF; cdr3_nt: TGTGCCAGCAGTTCAGTGTCAGGACTAGCGGGATACGAGCAGTACTTC
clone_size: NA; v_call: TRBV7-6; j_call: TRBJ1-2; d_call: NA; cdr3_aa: CASSLVSWKYGYTF; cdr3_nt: TGTGCCAGCAGCTTAGTGTCTTGGAAGTATGGCTACACCTTC
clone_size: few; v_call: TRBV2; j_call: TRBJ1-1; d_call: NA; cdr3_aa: CASSVGERPFF; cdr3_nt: TGTGCCAGCAGTGTGGGGGAAAGGCCTTTCTTT
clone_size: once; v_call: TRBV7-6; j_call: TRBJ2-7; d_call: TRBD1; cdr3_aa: CASSPGQGRNTYEQYF; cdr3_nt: TGTGCCAGCAGCCCGGGACAGGGGCGAAACACCTACGAGCAGTACTTC
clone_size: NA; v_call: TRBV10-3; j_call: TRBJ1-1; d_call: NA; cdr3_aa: CAITTGNTEAFF; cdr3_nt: TGTGCCATCACAACAGGGAACACTGAAGCTTTCTTT
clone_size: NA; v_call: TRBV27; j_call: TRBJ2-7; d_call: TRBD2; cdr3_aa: CASSFQLAGNYEQYF; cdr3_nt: TGTGCCAGCAGTTTCCAACTAGCGGGGAACTACGAGCAGTACTTC
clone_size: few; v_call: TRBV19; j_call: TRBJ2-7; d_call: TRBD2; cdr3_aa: CASSAIAGGHYEQYF; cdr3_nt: TGTGCCAGTAGTGCCATAGCGGGAGGGCACTACGAGCAGTACTTC
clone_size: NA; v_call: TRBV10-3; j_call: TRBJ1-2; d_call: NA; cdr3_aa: CAIRQETLYGYTF; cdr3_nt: TGTGCCATCAGGCAGGAAACCTTATATGGCTACACCTTC
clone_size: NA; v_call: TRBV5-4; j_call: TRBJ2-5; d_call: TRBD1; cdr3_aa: CASSLTGQGQETQYF; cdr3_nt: TGTGCCAGCAGCTTAACGGGACAGGGCCAAGAGACCCAGTACTTC
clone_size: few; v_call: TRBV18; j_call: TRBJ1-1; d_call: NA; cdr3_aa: CASSKGSGALNTEAFF; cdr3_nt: TGTGCCAGCTCGAAAGGGTCAGGAGCCTTGAACACTGAAGCTTTCTTT
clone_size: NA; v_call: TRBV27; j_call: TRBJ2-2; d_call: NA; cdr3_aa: CASSSLFGTGELFF; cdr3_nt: TGTGCCAGCAGTTCTCTCTTCGGCACCGGGGAGCTGTTTTTT
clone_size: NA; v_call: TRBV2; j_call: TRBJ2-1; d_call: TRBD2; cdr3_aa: CASTGGLAGANEQFF; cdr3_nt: TGTGCCAGCACCGGGGGACTAGCGGGGGCTAATGAGCAGTTCTTC
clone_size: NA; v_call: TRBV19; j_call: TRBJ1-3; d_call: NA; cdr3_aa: CASSTRQRIKSGNTIYF; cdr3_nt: TGTGCCAGTAGTACGAGACAAAGGATCAAAAGTGGAAACACCATATATTTT
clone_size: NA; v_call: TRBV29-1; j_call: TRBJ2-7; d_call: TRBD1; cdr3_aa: CSVEGGTGDGALEQYF; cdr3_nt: TGCAGCGTTGAAGGTGGGACAGGGGATGGGGCCCTCGAGCAGTACTTC
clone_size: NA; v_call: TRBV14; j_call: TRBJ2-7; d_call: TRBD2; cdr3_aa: CASSQAQVPGLDHEQYF; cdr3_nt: TGTGCCAGCAGCCAAGCCCAAGTCCCGGGACTAGACCATGAGCAGTACTTC
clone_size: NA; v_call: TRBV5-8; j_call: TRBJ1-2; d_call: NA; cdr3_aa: CASSFLGGGYTF; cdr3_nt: TGTGCCAGCAGCTTCCTTGGAGGTGGCTACACCTTC
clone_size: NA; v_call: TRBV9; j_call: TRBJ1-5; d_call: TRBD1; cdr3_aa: CASSQGAARNQPQHF; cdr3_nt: TGTGCCAGCAGCCAGGGGGCAGCCCGCAATCAGCCCCAGCATTTT
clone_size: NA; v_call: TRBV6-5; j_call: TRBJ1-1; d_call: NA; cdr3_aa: CASSYSTVRRNTEAFF; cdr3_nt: TGTGCCAGCAGTTACTCGACAGTCAGAAGGAACACTGAAGCTTTCTTT
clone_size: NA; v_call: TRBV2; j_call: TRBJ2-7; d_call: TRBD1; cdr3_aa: CASRTGTGGYEQYF; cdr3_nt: TGTGCCAGCAGGACCGGGACAGGGGGATACGAGCAGTACTTC
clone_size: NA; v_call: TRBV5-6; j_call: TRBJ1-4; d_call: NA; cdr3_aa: CASSAGRINEKLFF; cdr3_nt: TGTGCCAGCAGCGCCGGACGGATTAATGAAAAACTGTTTTTT
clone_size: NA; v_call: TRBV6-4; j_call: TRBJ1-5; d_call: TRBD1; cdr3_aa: CASSRTGGSNQPQHF; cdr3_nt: TGTGCCAGCAGTCGGACAGGGGGAAGCAATCAGCCCCAGCATTTT
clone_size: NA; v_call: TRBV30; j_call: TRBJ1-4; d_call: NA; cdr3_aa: CATRTDATNEKLFF; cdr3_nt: TGTGCCACGAGAACAGATGCAACTAATGAAAAACTGTTTTTT
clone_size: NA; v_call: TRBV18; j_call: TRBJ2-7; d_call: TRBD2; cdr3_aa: CASSPKRGDEQYF; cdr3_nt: TGTGCCAGCTCACCAAAGCGGGGTGACGAGCAGTACTTC
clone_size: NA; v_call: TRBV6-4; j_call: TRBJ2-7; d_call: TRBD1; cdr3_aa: CASSEGTGQVYEQYF; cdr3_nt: TGTGCCAGCAGTGAGGGGACAGGGCAGGTCTACGAGCAGTACTTC
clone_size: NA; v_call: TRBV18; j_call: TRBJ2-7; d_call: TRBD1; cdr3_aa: CASSPTRGRLDEQYF; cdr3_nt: TGTGCCAGCTCACCCACAAGGGGGCGCTTGGACGAGCAGTACTTC
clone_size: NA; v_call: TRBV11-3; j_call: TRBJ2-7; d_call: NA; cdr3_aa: CASSLGVDSYEQYF; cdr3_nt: TGTGCCAGCAGCTTAGGGGTAGACTCCTACGAGCAGTACTTC
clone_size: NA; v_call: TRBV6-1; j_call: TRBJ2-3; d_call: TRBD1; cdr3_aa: CASSALQGAESDTQYF; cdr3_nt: TGTGCCAGCAGTGCCCTACAGGGGGCCGAATCGGATACGCAGTATTTT
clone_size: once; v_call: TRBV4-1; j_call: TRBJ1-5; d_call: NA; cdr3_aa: CASSQERFYQPQHF; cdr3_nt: TGCGCCAGCAGCCAAGAGCGCTTCTATCAGCCCCAGCATTTT